Given below is one T cell receptor beta chain in context. What it binds is not known. This entry comes from a study of cytomegalovirus exposure and HLA in healthy donors. Overall study findings and caveats: Many donors shared some public TCRs, even though most TCR sequences were rare. HLA alleles were associated with 15,000 to 20,000 TCR beta sequences in a later analysis at 0.05 false discovery rate.

Donors showed nominal health when sampled, although they likely had unrecorded immune exposures. Both 60 Vbeta primers and 13 Jbeta primers went into the PCR. Original processing notes: Counted up in a later analysis, unique TCR beta chains came to about 80 million, with around 11 million shared. Data came from immunoSEQ multiplex PCR; TCRdb stores just in-frame clones and leaves some out. The DNA gave D and trimming, while V, J and clone size come from that table. This sample has 60,000 to 90,000 clones, with about 70% found just once. The CDR3 totals 18 residues. V dropped 4 bases and J dropped 5; count of bases not matched to a gene: 17.

The chain joins TRBV23-1 to TRBJ2-7; TRBD2 matches 10 bases. TRBV23-1 is noted as an ORF with a role that remains uncertain. This TCR came from a woman between 45 and 60 years old in good health and CMV-seropositive. The specimen was PBMCs. CDR3 residues: CASSRRASGSPAPDEQYF. DNA of the CDR3: TGCGCCAGCAGTCGCCGGGCTAGCGGGAGTCCCGCTCCCGACGAGCAGTACTTC.